This T cell receptor beta chain appears in the sequencing data of a study of blood T cells in healthy people across ages. A word on this clonotype: Its antigen is unidentified.

Whole-study results and caveats: Per million T cells, TCR beta diversity dropped about linearly as age rose.

The authors ran a second PCR of 7 to 11 cycles using a sample-barcoded 5' primer and a J-beta primer mix. Using its own MiXCR run on the 5' RACE reads, TCRdb lists one record per CDR3 protein. The table shows around 1,600,000 distinct CDR3 sequences, with less than 45% occurring only once. Healthy Russian Caucasian donors spanned ages about 6 to 95 years. Germline V lookup: CDR1 SGHTA, CDR2 FQGNSA. CDR3 length: 15 amino acids. V lost 0 bases and J 5 bases, leaving 13 bases between the germline ends. The sequencing sample was made of blood. The clonotype originates from a woman between 18 and 29 years old in good health. The V call is TRBV7-2, the J call TRBJ1-1; D call uncertain. CDR3 amino acids: CASSLADLRGTEAFF. The CDR3 DNA reads as TGTGCCAGCAGCTTAGCGGACCTCCGGGGAACTGAAGCTTTCTTT.